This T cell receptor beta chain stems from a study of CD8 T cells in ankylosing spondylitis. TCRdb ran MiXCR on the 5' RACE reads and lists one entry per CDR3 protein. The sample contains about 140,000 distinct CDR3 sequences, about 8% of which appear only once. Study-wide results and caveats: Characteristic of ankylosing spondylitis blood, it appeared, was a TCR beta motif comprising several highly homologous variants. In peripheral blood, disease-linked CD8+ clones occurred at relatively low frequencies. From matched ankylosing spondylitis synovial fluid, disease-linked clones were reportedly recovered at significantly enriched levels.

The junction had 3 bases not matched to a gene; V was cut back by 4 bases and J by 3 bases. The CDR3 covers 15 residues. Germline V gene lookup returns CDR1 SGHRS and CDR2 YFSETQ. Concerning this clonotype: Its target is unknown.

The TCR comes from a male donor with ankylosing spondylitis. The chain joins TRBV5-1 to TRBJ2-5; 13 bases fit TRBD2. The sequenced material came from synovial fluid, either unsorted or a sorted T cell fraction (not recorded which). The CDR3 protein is CASSIGLAGEETQYF. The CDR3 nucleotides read TGCGCCAGCAGCATCGGACTAGCGGGGGAAGAGACCCAGTACTTC.